This T cell receptor beta chain was identified in a study of shared clonotypes between healthy human individuals. Overall study findings and caveats: Relative to clonotypes present in all four donors, those not shared had lower generation probabilities. Limitation of the genetic and exposure-history diversity represented came from the few donors. Specimens sampled were limited to blood, with tissue repertoires likely differing.

This clone has only one observation. Its matching antigen is unknown. The germline gives CDR1 SGHTA, CDR2 FQGTGA. Trimming removed 0 bases from V and 9 bases from J; junction bases left unmatched: 10. The CDR3 spans 16 residues. The assay was carried out at the deep level. Sequencing was performed with immunoSEQ multiplex PCR; in TCRdb, only in-frame clones are kept and a portion is missing. The table lists about 2.4 million clones, 80% to 95% of them singletons, with roughly 0.36% in the top ten. The sequence came from a man between 18 and 29 years old in good health. Some clones in this sample may be carry-over from other donors' samples. The sequenced sample consisted of naive CD4+ T cells from PBMCs. The subset was: CD45RA+ positively selected. The chain is built from TRBV7-3 and TRBJ2-1; TRBD2 aligns across 8 bases. CDR3 residues: CASSLTGTRLYGEQFF. The CDR3 nucleotides are TGTGCCAGCAGCTTAACCGGGACTAGATTATATGGTGAGCAGTTCTTC.